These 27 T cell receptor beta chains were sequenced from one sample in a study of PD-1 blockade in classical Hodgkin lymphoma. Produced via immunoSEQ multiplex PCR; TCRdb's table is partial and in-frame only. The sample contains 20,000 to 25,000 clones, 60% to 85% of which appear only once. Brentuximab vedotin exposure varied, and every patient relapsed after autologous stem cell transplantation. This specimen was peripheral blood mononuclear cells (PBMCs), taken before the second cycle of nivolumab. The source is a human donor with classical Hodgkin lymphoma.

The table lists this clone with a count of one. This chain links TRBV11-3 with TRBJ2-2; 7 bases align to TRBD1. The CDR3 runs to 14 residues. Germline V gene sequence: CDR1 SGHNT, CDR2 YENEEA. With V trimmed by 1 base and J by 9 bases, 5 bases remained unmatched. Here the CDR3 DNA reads TGTGCCAGCAGCTTAGCACAGGGGTCAAGGGAGCTGTTTTTT. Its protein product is CASSLAQGSRELFF.

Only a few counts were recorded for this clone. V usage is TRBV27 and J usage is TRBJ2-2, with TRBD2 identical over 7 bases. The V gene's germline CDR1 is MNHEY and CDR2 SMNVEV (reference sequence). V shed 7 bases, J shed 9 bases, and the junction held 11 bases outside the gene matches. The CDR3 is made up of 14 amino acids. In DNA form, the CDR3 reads TGTGCCAGCAACCCGGGGGGTTTGGCGAGGGAGCTGTTTTTT. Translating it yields CASNPGGLARELFF.

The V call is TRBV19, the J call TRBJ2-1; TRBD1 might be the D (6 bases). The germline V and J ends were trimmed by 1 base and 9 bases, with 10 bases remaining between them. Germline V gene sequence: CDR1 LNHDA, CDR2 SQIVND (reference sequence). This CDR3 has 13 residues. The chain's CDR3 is CASSIVQGLEQFF. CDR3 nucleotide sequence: TGTGCCAGTAGTATAGTCCAGGGGCTTGAGCAGTTCTTC. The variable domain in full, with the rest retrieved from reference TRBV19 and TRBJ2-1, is DGGITQSPKYLFRKEGQNVTLSCEQNLNHDAMYWYRQDPGQGLRLIYYSQIVNDFQKGDIAEGYSVSREKKESFPLTVTSAQKNPTAFYLCASSIVQGLEQFFGPGTRLTVL.

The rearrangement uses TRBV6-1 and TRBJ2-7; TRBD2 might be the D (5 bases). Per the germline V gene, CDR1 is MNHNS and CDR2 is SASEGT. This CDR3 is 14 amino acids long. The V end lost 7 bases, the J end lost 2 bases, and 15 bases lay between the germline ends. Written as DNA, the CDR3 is TGTGCCAGCAACCGGGATGTCCTCACCTACGAGCAGTACTTC. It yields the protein CASNRDVLTYEQYF.

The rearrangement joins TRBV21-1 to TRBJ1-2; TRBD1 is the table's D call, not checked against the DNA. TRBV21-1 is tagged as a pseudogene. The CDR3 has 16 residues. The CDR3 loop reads CASTKMIGARNYGYTF. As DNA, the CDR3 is TGTGCCAGCACCAAAATGATAGGGGCGCGGAACTATGGCTACACCTTC.

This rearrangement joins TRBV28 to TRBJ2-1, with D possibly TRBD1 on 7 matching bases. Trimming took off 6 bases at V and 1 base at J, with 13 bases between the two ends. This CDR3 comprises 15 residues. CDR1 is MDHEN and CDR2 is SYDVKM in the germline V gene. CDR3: CASRPQGGSYNEQFF. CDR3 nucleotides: TGTGCCAGCAGACCTCAGGGGGGTTCCTACAATGAGCAGTTCTTC.

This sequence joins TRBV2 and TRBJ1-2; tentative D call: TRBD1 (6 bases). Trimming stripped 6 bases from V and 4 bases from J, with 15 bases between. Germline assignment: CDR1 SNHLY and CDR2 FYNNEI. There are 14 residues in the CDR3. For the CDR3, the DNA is TGTGCCAGCAGAGCCGGCAGGGGAGGCTATGGCTACACCTTC. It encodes CASRAGRGGYGYTF. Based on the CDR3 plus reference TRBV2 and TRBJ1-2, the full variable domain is EPEVTQTPSHQVTQMGQEVILRCVPISNHLYFYWYRQILGQKVEFLVSFYNNEISEKSEIFDDQFSVERPDGSNFTLKIRSTKLEDSAMYFCASRAGRGGYGYTFGSGTRLTVV.

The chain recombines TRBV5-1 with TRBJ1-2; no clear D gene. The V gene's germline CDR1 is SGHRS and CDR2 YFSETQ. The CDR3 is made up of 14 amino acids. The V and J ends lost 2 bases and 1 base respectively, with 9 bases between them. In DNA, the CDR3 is TGCGCCAGCAGCTTACACGGGGATAACTATGGCTACACCTTC. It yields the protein CASSLHGDNYGYTF.

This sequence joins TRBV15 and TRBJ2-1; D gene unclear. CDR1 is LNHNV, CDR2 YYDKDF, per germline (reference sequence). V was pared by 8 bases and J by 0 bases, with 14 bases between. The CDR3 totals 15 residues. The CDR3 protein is CATGSLESSYNEQFF. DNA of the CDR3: TGTGCCACCGGTAGTCTGGAGAGCTCCTACAATGAGCAGTTCTTC.

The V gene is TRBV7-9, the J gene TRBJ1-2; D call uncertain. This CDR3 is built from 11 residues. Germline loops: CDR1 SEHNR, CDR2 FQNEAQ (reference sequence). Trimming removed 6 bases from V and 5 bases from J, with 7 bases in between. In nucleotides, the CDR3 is TGTGCCAGCAGGGGAGTATATGGCTACACCTTC. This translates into CASRGVYGYTF.

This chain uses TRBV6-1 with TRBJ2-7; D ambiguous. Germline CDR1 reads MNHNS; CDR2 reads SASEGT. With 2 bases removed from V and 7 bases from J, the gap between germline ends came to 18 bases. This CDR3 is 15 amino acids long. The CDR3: CASSERGWAVGEQYF. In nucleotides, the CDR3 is TGTGCCAGCAGTGAACGTGGGTGGGCTGTCGGGGAGCAGTACTTC.

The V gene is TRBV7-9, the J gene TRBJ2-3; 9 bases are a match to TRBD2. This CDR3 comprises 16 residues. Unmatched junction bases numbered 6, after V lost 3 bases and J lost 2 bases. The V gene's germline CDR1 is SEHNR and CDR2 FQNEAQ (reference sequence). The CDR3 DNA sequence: TGTGCCAGCAGCTTCAGTCTAGCGGGACACACAGATACGCAGTATTTT. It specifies CASSFSLAGHTDTQYF.

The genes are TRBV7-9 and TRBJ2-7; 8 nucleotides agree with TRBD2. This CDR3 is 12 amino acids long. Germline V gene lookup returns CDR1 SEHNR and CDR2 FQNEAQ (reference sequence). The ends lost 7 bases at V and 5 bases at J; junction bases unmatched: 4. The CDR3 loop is CASTIAGNEQYF. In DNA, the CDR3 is TGTGCCAGCACTATAGCGGGAAACGAGCAGTACTTC. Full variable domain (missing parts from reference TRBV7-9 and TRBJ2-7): DTGVSQNPRHKITKRGQNVTFRCDPISEHNRLYWYRQTLGQGPEFLTYFQNEAQLEKSRLLSDRFSAERPKGSFSTLEIQRTEQGDSAMYLCASTIAGNEQYFGPGTRLTVT.

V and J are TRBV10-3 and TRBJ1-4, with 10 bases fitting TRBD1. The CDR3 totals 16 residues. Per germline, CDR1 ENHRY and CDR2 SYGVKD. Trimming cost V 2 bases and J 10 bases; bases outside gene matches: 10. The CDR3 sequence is CAISEDTGTGAAKLFF. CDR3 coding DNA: TGTGCCATCAGTGAGGATACCGGGACAGGGGCGGCAAAACTGTTTTTT.

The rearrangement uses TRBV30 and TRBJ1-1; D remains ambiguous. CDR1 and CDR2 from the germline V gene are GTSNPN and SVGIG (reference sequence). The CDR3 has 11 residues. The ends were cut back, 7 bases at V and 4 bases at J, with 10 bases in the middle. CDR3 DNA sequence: TGTGCCTTTCAACTGATCACTGAAGCTTTCTTT. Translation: CAFQLITEAFF.

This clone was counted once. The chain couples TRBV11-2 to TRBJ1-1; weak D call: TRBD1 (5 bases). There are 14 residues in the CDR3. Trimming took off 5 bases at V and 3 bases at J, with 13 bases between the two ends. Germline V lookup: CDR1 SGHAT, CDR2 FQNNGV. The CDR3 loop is CASSGGTMDTEAFF. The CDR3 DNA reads TGTGCCAGCAGCGGGGGAACCATGGACACTGAAGCTTTCTTT. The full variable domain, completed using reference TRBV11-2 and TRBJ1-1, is EAGVAQSPRYKIIEKRQSVAFWCNPISGHATLYWYQQILGQGPKLLIQFQNNGVVDDSQLPKDRFSAERLKGVDSTLKIQPAKLEDSAVYLCASSGGTMDTEAFFGQGTRLTVV.

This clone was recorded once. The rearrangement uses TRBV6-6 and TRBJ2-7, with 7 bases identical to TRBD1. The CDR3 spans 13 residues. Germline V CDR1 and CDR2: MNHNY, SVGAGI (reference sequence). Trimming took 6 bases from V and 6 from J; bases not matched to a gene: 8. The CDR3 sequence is CASSPSSGGEQYF. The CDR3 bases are TGTGCCAGCAGCCCCAGCTCAGGGGGCGAGCAGTACTTC.

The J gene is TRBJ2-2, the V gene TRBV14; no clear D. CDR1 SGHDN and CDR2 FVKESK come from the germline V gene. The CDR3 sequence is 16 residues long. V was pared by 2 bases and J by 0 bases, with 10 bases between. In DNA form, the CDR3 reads TGTGCCAGCAGCCAAAACGCCGCATCGAACACCGGGGAGCTGTTTTTT. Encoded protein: CASSQNAASNTGELFF.

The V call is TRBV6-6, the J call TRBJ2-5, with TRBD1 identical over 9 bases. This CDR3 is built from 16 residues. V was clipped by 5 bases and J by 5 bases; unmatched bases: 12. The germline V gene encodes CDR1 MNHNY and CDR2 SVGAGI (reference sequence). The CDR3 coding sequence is TGTGCCAGCAGTAACCCTACAGGGGGCGTCGGCGAGACCCAGTACTTC. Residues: CASSNPTGGVGETQYF.

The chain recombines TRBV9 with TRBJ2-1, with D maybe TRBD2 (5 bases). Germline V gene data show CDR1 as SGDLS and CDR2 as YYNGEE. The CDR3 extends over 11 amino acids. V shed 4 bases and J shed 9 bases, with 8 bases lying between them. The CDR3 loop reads CASSPGIEQFF. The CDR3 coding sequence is TGTGCCAGCAGCCCCGGGATTGAGCAGTTCTTC.

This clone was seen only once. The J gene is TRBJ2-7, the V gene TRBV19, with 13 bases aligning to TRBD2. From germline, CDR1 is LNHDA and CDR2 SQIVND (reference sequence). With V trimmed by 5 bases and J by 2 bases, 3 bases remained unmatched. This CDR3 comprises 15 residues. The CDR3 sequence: CASSPGLAGAYEQYF. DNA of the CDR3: TGTGCCAGTAGTCCAGGACTAGCGGGAGCCTACGAGCAGTACTTC.

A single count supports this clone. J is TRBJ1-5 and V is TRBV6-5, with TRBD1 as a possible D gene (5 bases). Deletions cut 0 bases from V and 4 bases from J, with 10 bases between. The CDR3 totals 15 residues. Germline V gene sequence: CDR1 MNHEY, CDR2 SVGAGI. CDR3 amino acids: CASSYSTGANQPQHF. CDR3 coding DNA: TGTGCCAGCAGTTACTCAACCGGGGCAAATCAGCCCCAGCATTTT.

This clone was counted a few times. The CDR3 sequence is CASSIDHGRLYGYTF. CDR3 bases: TGTGCCAGTAGTATAGATCACGGCAGACTCTATGGCTACACCTTC. This chain connects TRBV19 to TRBJ1-2; no clear D. V was trimmed by 0 bases and J by 4 bases, leaving 12 bases between them. The CDR3 extends over 15 amino acids. CDR1 is LNHDA, CDR2 SQIVND, per germline (reference sequence). Full variable domain (remainder filled in from reference TRBV19 and TRBJ1-2): DGGITQSPKYLFRKEGQNVTLSCEQNLNHDAMYWYRQDPGQGLRLIYYSQIVNDFQKGDIAEGYSVSREKKESFPLTVTSAQKNPTAFYLCASSIDHGRLYGYTFGSGTRLTVV.

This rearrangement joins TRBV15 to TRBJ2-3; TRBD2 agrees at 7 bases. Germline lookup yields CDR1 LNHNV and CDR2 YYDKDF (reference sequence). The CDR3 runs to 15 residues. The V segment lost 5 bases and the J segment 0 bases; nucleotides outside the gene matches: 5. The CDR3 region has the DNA TGTGCCACCAGCGGGACTATCTATAGCACAGATACGCAGTATTTT. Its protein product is CATSGTIYSTDTQYF.

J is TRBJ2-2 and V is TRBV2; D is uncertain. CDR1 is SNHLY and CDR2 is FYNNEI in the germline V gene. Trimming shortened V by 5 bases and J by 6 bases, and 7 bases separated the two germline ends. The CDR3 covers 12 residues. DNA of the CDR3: TGTGCCAGCAGTTTACCGGCCGGGGAGCTGTTTTTT. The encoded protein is CASSLPAGELFF.

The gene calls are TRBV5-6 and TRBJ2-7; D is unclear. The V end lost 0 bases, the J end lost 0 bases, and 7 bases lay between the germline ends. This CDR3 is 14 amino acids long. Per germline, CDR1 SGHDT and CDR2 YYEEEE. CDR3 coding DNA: TGTGCCAGCAGCTTGGAAGCGAGCTCCTACGAGCAGTACTTC. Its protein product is CASSLEASSYEQYF.

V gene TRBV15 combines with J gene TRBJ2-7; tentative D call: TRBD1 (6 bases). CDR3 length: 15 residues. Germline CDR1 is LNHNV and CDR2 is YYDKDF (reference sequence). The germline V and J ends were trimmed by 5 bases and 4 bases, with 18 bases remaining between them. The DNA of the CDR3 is TGTGCCACCAGCTTCAACCTCGGGACAACTTACGAGCAGTACTTC. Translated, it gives CATSFNLGTTYEQYF.